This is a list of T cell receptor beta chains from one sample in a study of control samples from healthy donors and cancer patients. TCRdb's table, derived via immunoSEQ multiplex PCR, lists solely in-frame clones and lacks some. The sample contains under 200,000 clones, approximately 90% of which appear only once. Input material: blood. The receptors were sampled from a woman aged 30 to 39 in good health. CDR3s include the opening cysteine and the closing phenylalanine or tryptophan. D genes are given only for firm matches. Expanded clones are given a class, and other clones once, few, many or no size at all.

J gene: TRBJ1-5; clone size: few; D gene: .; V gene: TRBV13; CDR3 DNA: TGTGCCAGCACCATCGGAGATCAGCCCCAGCATTTT; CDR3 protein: CASTIGDQPQHF
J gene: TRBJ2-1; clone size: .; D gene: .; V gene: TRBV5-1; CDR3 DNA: TGCGCCAGCAGCTTGGTTGGGGCCAATGAGCAGTTCTTC; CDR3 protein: CASSLVGANEQFF
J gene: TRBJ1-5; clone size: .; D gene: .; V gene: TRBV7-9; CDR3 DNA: TGTGCCAGCAGCTCCCTCCGAGGGCCGACAAGCAATCAGCCCCAGCATTTT; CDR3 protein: CASSSLRGPTSNQPQHF
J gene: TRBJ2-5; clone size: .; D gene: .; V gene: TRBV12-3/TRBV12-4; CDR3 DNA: TGTGCCAGCTCGGGATCAGAGACCCAGTACTTC; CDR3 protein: CASSGSETQYF
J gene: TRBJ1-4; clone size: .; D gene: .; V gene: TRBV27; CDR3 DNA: TGTGCCAGCAGTTTAGACAGGCTAATTAATGAAAAACTGTTTTTT; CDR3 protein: CASSLDRLINEKLFF
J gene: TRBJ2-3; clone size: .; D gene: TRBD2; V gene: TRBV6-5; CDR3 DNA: TGTGCCAGCAGTTCCCTAGCGGAAAGCACAGATACGCAGTATTTT; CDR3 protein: CASSSLAESTDTQYF
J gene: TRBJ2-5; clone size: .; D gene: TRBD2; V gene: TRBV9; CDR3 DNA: TGTGCCAGCAGCCCGTATGGGACTAGCGGCGAGACCCAGTACTTC; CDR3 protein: CASSPYGTSGETQYF
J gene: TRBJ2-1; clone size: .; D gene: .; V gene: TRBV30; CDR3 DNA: TGTGCCTGGAGTGTTATGGGGGACAATGAGCAGTTCTTC; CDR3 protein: CAWSVMGDNEQFF
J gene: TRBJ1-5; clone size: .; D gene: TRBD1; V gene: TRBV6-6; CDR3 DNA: TGTGCCAGCAGTCGGCGAGCGGACAGGGGGTACAATAGCAATCAGCCCCAGCATTTT; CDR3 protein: CASSRRADRGYNSNQPQHF
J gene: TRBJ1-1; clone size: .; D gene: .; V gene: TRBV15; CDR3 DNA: TGTGCCACCAGCAGAGATCATCGCGGGTTTGTAGCTTTCTTT; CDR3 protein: CATSRDHRGFVAFF
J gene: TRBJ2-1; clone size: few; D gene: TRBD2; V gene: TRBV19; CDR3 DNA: TGTGCCAGTAGTACAGTGGACCGGGACTACCTATACAATGAGCAGTTCTTC; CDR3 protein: CASSTVDRDYLYNEQFF
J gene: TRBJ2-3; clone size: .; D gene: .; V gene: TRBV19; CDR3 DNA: TGTGCCAGTGTTAGCAGGGGGACGGGAGGGCCTACAGATACGCAGTATTTT; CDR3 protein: CASVSRGTGGPTDTQYF
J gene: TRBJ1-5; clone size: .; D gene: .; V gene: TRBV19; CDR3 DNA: TGTGCCAGTAGTTTTCCCCTAGACAATCAGCCCCAGCATTTT; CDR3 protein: CASSFPLDNQPQHF
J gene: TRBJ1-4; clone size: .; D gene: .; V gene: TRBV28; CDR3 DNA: TGTGCCAGCAGTCCCCGGGTGTTGGCTAATGAAAAACTGTTTTTT; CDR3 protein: CASSPRVLANEKLFF
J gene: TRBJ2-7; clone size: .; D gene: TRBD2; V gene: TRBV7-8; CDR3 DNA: TGTGCCAGCAGCTTACGGGTCTTCTCGGCGGGAGGTTCCTACGAGCAGTACTTC; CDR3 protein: CASSLRVFSAGGSYEQYF
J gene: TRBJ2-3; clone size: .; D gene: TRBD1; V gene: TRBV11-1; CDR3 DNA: TGTGCCAGCAGCTTACAGGACAGGTTTACGACAGATACGCAGTATTTT; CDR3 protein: CASSLQDRFTTDTQYF
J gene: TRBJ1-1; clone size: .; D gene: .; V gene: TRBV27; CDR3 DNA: TGTGCCAGCAGTTCGTTGACACGGTTGACTGAAGCTTTCTTT; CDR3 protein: CASSSLTRLTEAFF
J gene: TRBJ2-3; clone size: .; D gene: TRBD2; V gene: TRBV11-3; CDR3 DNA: TGTGCCAGCAGCTTAGGAACTAGCGGGAGTATCGATACGCAGTATTTT; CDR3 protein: CASSLGTSGSIDTQYF
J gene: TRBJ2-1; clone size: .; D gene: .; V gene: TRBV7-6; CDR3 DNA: TGTGCCAGCAGCCTTCCGGCCTTCTCCTACAATGAGCAGTTCTTC; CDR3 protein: CASSLPAFSYNEQFF
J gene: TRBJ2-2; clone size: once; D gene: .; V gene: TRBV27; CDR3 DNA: TGTGCCAGCAGTTTCGTCCGCGCCGGGGAGCTGTTTTTT; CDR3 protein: CASSFVRAGELFF
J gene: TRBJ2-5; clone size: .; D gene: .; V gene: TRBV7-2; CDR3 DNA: TGTGCCACCCGGGGGCCCCGGTACCAAGAGACCCAGTACTTC; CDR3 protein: CATRGPRYQETQYF
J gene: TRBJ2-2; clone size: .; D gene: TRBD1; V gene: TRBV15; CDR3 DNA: TGTGCCACCAGCAGAGATCTAACAGGGGGACAGCGCGGGGAGCTGTTTTTT; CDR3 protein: CATSRDLTGGQRGELFF
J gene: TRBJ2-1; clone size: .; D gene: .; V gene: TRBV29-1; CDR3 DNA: TGCAGCGTTGAAGGGCAGGGAGGCAATGAGCAGTTCTTC; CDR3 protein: CSVEGQGGNEQFF
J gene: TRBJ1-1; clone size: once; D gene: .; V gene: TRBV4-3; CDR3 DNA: TGCGCCAGCAGCCAAAAGCTCAGGGTCGGTGGCGCTGAAGCTTTCTTT; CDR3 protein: CASSQKLRVGGAEAFF
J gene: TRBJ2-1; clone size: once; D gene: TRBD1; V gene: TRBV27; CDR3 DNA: TGTGCCAGCAGTCATATCTTAGGGGGCCCCTACAATGAGCAGTTCTTC; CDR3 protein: CASSHILGGPYNEQFF
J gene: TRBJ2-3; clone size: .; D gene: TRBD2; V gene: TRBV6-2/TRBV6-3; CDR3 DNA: TGTGCCAGCAGTGGCCCAGGGACTAGCGGGAGACGGAGCACAGATACGCAGTATTTT; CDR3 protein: CASSGPGTSGRRSTDTQYF
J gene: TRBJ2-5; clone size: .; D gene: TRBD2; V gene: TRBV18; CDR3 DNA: TGTGCCAGCTCACCACCGGGAATAGCGGGAGCAGAGACCCAGTACTTC; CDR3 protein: CASSPPGIAGAETQYF
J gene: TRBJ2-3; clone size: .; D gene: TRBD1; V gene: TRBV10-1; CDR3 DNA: TGCGCCAGCAGTGAGTGGGGGACAGGGGTAAAGGATACGCAGTATTTT; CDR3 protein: CASSEWGTGVKDTQYF
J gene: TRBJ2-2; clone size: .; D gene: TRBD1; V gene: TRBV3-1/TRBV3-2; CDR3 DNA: TGTGCCAGCAGCCAAGATTGGGGGACAGCGAACACCGGGGAGCTGTTTTTT; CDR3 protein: CASSQDWGTANTGELFF
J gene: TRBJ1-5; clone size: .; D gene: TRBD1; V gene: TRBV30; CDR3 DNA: TGTGCCTGGAGCCCCGGACAGGGGGGGAATCAGCCCCAGCATTTT; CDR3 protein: CAWSPGQGGNQPQHF
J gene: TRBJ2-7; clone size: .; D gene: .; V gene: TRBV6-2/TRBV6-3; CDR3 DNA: TGTGCCAGCAGCCGGGGCTTCGGCGAGCAGTACTTC; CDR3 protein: CASSRGFGEQYF
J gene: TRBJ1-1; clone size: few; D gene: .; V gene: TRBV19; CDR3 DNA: TGTGCCAGCCGGGGCCGGGCTCCTGAAGCTTTCTTT; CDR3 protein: CASRGRAPEAFF
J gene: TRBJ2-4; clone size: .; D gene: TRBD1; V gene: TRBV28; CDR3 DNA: TGTGCCAGCAGTTCGTCCGGGACAGTAGCCAAAAACATTCAGTACTTC; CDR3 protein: CASSSSGTVAKNIQYF
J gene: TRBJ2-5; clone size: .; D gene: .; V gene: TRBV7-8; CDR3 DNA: TGTGCCAGCACCCTAACGGGGGGCGCCCGGGAGACCCAGTACTTC; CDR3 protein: CASTLTGGARETQYF
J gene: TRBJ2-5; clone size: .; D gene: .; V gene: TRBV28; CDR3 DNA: TGTGCCAGCAGTTTGGTCACCCACGAAGAGACCCAGTACTTC; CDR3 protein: CASSLVTHEETQYF
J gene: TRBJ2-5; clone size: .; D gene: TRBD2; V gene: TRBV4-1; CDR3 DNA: TGCGCCAGCAGCCGCGGACTAGCGGGAGGGAGAGAGACCCAGTACTTC; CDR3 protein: CASSRGLAGGRETQYF
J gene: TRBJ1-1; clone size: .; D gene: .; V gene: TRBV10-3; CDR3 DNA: TGTGCCATCGTGGGGGAATTGGGCACTGAAGCTTTCTTT; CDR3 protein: CAIVGELGTEAFF
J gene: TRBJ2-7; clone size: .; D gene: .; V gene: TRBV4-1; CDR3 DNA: TGCGCCAGCAGCCAAGACTACTTCAACTACGAGCAGTACTTC; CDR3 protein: CASSQDYFNYEQYF
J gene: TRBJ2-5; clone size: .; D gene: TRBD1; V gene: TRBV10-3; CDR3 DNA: TGTGCCATCAGTGAGTCGATTGGACAGGGGATCCAAGAGACCCAGTACTTC; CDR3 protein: CAISESIGQGIQETQYF
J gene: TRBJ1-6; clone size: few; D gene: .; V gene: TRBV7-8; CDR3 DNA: TGTGCCAGCAGCTTCAGGCAGGGAAATTCACCCCTCCACTTT; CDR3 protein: CASSFRQGNSPLHF
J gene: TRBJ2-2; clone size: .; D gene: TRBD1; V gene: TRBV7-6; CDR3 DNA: TGTGCCAGCAGCCTAGTAGTTACAGGGGGATCGAACACCGGGGAGCTGTTTTTT; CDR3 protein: CASSLVVTGGSNTGELFF
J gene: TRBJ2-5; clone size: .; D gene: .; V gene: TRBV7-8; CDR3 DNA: TGTGCCAGCAGACCTAGGAGGACGGACCAAGAGACCCAGTACTTC; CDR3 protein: CASRPRRTDQETQYF
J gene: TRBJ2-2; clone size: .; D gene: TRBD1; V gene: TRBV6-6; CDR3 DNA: TGTGCCACAAGTGGGGACAGGATCACCGGGGAGCTGTTTTTT; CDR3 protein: CATSGDRITGELFF
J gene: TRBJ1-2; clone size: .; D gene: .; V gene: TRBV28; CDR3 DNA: TGTGCCAGCAGTTTAGGGCGAGGAGGCTATGGCTACACCTTC; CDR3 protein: CASSLGRGGYGYTF
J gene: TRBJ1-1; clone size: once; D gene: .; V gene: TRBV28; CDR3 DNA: TGTGCCAGCAGTTTCCGGAACACTGAAGCTTTCTTT; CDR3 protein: CASSFRNTEAFF
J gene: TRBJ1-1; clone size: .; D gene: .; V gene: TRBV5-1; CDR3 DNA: TGCGCCAGCAGCTCTGAAATAGGGGACACTGAAGCTTTCTTT; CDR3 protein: CASSSEIGDTEAFF
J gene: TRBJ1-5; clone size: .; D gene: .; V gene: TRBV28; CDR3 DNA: TGTGCCACCCTCAACCGTGGGGTCAGAAATGGAGATCAGCCCCAGCATTTT; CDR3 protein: CATLNRGVRNGDQPQHF
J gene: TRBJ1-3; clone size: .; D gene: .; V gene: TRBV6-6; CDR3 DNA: TGTGCCAGCAGTCTTCCCGGGGGGACCACGGGAAACACCATATATTTT; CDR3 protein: CASSLPGGTTGNTIYF
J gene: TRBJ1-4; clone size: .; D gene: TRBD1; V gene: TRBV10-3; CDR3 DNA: TGTGCCATCAGTGCTAGTAGGAGAGGGGGCGCGGCTAATGAAAAACTGTTTTTT; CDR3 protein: CAISASRRGGAANEKLFF
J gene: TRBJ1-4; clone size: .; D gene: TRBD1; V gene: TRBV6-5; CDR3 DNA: TGTGCCAGCCCGATGGGACAGGAAAATGAAAAACTGTTTTTT; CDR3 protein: CASPMGQENEKLFF
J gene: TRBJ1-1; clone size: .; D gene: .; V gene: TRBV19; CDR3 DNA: TGTGCCAGTACCGAAGACACTGAAGCTTTCTTT; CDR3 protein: CASTEDTEAFF
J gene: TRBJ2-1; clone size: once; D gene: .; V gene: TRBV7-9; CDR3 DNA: TGTGCCAGCAGTACGAGGACTTCCTACAATGAGCAGTTCTTC; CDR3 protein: CASSTRTSYNEQFF
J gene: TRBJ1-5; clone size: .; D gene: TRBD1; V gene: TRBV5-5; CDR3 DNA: TGTGCCAGCAGCTTGGCCTACAGGGGGAGTAGCAATCAGCCCCAGCATTTT; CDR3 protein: CASSLAYRGSSNQPQHF
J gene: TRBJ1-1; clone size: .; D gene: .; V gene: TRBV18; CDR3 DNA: TGTGCCAGCTCACCTCAACAGGGGAACACTGAAGCTTTCTTT; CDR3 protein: CASSPQQGNTEAFF